The 10 T cell receptor beta chains given below trace back to one sample, sequenced in a study of cytomegalovirus exposure and HLA in healthy donors. PCR primers comprised 60 Vbeta and 13 Jbeta primers. Some clones are missing from TCRdb's copy, which holds only in-frame ones; the method was immunoSEQ multiplex PCR. The table shows 140,000 to 150,000 clones, with 66% occurring only once. Sequenced material: PBMCs. These receptor sequences come from a woman aged 55-75 years in good health and CMV-seronegative.

This chain connects TRBV19 to TRBJ2-5; 11 nucleotides line up with TRBD1. Germline V gene data show CDR1 as LNHDA and CDR2 as SQIVND (reference sequence). The CDR3 has 14 residues. V dropped 6 bases and J dropped 11; count of bases not matched to a gene: 11. The CDR3 region is CASSQPGQGEEQYF. For the CDR3, the DNA is TGTGCCAGTAGCCAACCGGGACAGGGGGAAGAGCAGTACTTC.

About this clone itself: One junction end disagrees with the germline gene, perhaps due to a read error. The chain combines TRBV7-9 with TRBJ1-6; D may be TRBD1 (5 bases). Germline CDR1 is SEHNR and CDR2 is FQNEAQ (reference sequence). The CDR3 has 14 amino acids. The CDR3 loop reads CSSSLLGVSSPLHF. CDR3 nucleotides: TGTTCCAGCAGCTTATTAGGGGTGAGTTCACCCCTCCACTTT.

The chain links TRBV19 to TRBJ1-4; 12 bases are a match to TRBD1. The J segment lost 7 bases and the V segment lost 3 bases, leaving 3 bases of the junction unmatched. The CDR3 contains 15 residues. Per germline, CDR1 LNHDA and CDR2 SQIVND (reference sequence). CDR3 in DNA: TGTGCCAGTAGTATCTTGGGACAGGGGGCTGAAAAACTGTTTTTT. Encoded protein: CASSILGQGAEKLFF. Complete variable domain (other parts from reference TRBV19 and TRBJ1-4): DGGITQSPKYLFRKEGQNVTLSCEQNLNHDAMYWYRQDPGQGLRLIYYSQIVNDFQKGDIAEGYSVSREKKESFPLTVTSAQKNPTAFYLCASSILGQGAEKLFFGSGTQLSVL.

This rearrangement joins TRBV5-1 to TRBJ2-7; 11 bases are a match to TRBD2. The V gene's germline CDR1 is SGHRS and CDR2 YFSETQ. The CDR3 runs to 15 residues. The ends lost 4 bases at V and 2 bases at J; junction bases unmatched: 5. In nucleotides, the CDR3 is TGCGCCAGCAGCGCAACTAGCGGGGGCCCCTACGAGCAGTACTTC. Protein sequence: CASSATSGGPYEQYF. The whole variable domain, filled in from reference TRBV5-1 and TRBJ2-7, reads KAGVTQTPRYLIKTRGQQVTLSCSPISGHRSVSWYQQTPGQGLQFLFEYFSETQRNKGNFPGRFSGRQFSNSRSEMNVSTLELGDSALYLCASSATSGGPYEQYFGPGTRLTVT.

The chain employs TRBV5-5 and TRBJ1-4; 7 bases line up with TRBD1. Germline assignment: CDR1 SGHKS and CDR2 YYEKEE (reference sequence). The CDR3 loop spans 17 amino acids. V lost 4 bases and J lost 1; bases outside the gene matches: 10. CDR3 sequence: CASSPNGQAVTNEKLFF. The CDR3 DNA reads TGTGCCAGCAGCCCAAACGGACAGGCAGTAACTAATGAAAAACTGTTTTTT.

The chain couples TRBV6-5 to TRBJ2-2, with 8 bases aligning to TRBD2. Trimming cost V 7 bases and J 4 bases; bases outside gene matches: 5. Germline-derived CDR1 and CDR2 are MNHEY and SVGAGI. The CDR3 totals 14 residues. The CDR3: CASKAGGFTGELFF. CDR3 nucleotide sequence: TGTGCCAGCAAGGCGGGAGGATTCACCGGGGAGCTGTTTTTT.

In DNA, the CDR3 is TGCGCCAGCAGCTTGGGGCTAGCGGGACGATCCTACAATGAGCAGTTCTTC. It translates to CASSLGLAGRSYNEQFF. The chain employs TRBV5-1 and TRBJ2-1, with TRBD2 identical over 9 bases. V lost 0 bases to trimming and J lost 1 base; unmatched junction nucleotides: 5. Germline CDR1 and CDR2: SGHRS and YFSETQ. The CDR3 loop spans 17 amino acids.

The sample holds a few counts of this clone. V and J are TRBV28 and TRBJ1-3; D might be TRBD1 (5 bases). Per the germline V gene, CDR1 is MDHEN and CDR2 is SYDVKM. V was clipped by 4 bases and J by 3 bases, with 13 bases between them. This CDR3 is built from 15 residues. The CDR3 bases are TGTGCCAGCAGTTCGCTGGGGGGAGGTGGAAACACCATATATTTT. Translated, it gives CASSSLGGGGNTIYF.

V and J are TRBV2 and TRBJ1-2; D gene uncertain. Germline-derived CDR1 and CDR2 are SNHLY and FYNNEI. The CDR3 runs to 13 residues. Trimming shortened V by 3 bases and J by 4 bases, and 9 bases separated the two germline ends. CDR3 in DNA: TGTGCCAGCAGTGATACGGGTGGCTATGGCTACACCTTC. Protein: CASSDTGGYGYTF.

The V gene is TRBV29-1, the J gene TRBJ2-1; TRBD2 agrees at 7 bases. This CDR3 is built from 15 residues. Trimming at V came to 4 bases and at J to 0 bases, leaving 6 bases not matched to a gene. Germline V gene data show CDR1 as SQVTM and CDR2 as ANQGSEA. The CDR3 sequence: CSVGGGMGSYNEQFF. CDR3 DNA: TGCAGCGTTGGGGGGGGGATGGGCTCCTACAATGAGCAGTTCTTC.